Sequencing of this T cell receptor beta chain was carried out in a study of cytomegalovirus exposure and HLA in healthy donors. At the level of the study: HLA-typed donors were the source of about 85 million unique TCRs, which an early data release held.

This clone was picked up a small number of times. Antigen unknown. Study results and limitations: 164 TCR beta chains were listed as cytomegalovirus-associated. Most TCR sequences showed up rarely, but some public TCRs showed up in many donors.

Germline CDR1 reads SEHNR; CDR2 reads FQNEAQ (reference sequence). V lost 5 bases to trimming and J lost 6 bases, with 10 bases between them. This CDR3 comprises 12 residues. PCR amplification relied on 60 Vbeta primers (plus 13 Jbeta primers). The table came from immunoSEQ multiplex PCR; TCRdb's copy has only in-frame clones and leaves some out. The table shows 150,000 or so clones, with around two thirds occurring only once. This TCR came from a woman aged 18-29 years in good health and CMV-seronegative. V gene TRBV7-9 combines with J gene TRBJ1-2; perhaps TRBD1 as D (6 bases). The sample taken for sequencing was PBMCs. DNA for the CDR3: TGTGCCAGCAGCACCTCAGGGGATGGCTACACCTTC. The encoded protein is CASSTSGDGYTF.